This T cell receptor beta chain was profiled in a study of T cell changes during pregnancy in multiple sclerosis. Clones were read by immunoSEQ multiplex PCR, and TCRdb kept only the in-frame ones, dropping some. This table holds tens of thousands of clones, 85% to 95% found once. CDR1 and CDR2 from the germline V gene are SQVTM and ANQGSEA. The CDR3 loop spans 12 amino acids. Trimming took 3 bases from V and 13 from J, leaving 17 bases between them. The starting material was CD8+ T cells from peripheral blood mononuclear cells, obtained in the second trimester of pregnancy. This receptor was taken from a female donor with multiple sclerosis, enrolled in a pregnancy study. The rearrangement links TRBV29-1 to TRBJ2-3; D is possibly TRBD2 (7 bases). The CDR3: CSVDGGQGIEYF. The CDR3, as DNA: TGCAGCGTTGACGGGGGGCAGGGGATTGAGTATTTT.